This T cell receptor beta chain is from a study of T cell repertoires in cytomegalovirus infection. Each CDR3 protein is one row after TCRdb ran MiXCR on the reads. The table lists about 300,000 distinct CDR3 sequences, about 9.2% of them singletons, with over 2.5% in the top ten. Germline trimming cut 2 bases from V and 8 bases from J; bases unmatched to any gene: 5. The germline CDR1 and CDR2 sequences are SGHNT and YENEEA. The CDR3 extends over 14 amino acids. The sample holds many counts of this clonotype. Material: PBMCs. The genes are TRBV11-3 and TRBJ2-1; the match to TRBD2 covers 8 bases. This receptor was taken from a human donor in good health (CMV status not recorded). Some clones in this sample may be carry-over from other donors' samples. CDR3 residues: CASSLSGGGDEQFF. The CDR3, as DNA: TGTGCCAGCAGCTTATCCGGGGGGGGTGATGAGCAGTTCTTC.